The present TCR beta chain was sequenced within a study of a mutant IDH1 vaccine in newly diagnosed glioma (dated by TCRdb to the early 2020s). For the study in its entirety: Vaccination started 4-6 weeks after radiotherapy alone, or was given together with temozolomide cycles in the groups whose treatment included chemotherapy. Of the 32 patients who were treated, about 62% were male and approximately 38% were female, and the mean age was roughly 40 years. Prior to enrollment, standard therapy consisting of radiotherapy alone, temozolomide alone, or radiochemotherapy with temozolomide had been administered to patients, with the combination being received by most patients. The week-35 safety follow-up was designated visit V12, and the week-47 end of study was designated visit V13. Peripheral blood samples were drawn at six visits, namely V03 (baseline), V05, V07, V10, V12 and V13. For exploratory analyses, 25 to 30 treated patients had longitudinal TCRB deep sequencing done wherever samples were available. The study at large found these results: Changes in the top peripheral T cell clonotypes picked up by TCRB sequencing did not appear to be linked to pseudoprogression. The authors noted that analyses of patient blood samples could not be reproduced because of sample limitations. Selection of PBMC samples for TCRB deep sequencing was based on availability. Vaccine-induced immune responses across multiple MHC alleles were detected in approximately 93% of patients.

This clone was detected only a few times. Its antigen is currently not known. No per-base quality is available; no much larger clone lies one base away. V is clipped by 6 bases and J by 7 bases, and the sequence between their germline boundaries is 18 bases long. CDR1 SQVTM and CDR2 ANQGSEA were looked up in the germline V gene. From its cysteine to its phenylalanine, the CDR3 spans 13 amino acids. The kept DNA is CDR3 alone, 39 bases in frame from the first base. In the paper's terms, the time point label means: week 35, safety follow-up. Each vaccine dose was 300 ug of a 20-mer mutant IDH1 peptide in Montanide, given subcutaneously with topical imiquimod. Patients received eight vaccinations in weeks 1, 3, 5, 7, 11, 15, 19 and 23, corresponding to visits V03 through V10. Donors had newly diagnosed WHO grade 3 or 4 IDH1-mutant astrocytomas with loss of nuclear ATRX. The samples were drawn from NOA16, a multicentre, single-arm, open-label phase I trial in Germany that tested a mutant IDH1 peptide vaccine in humans for the first time. Genomic DNA for TCRB sequencing was extracted from EDTA blood using the DNeasy Blood and Tissue Kit.

Libraries were made using the immunoSEQ multiplex PCR assay. Rearranged TCR beta chain sequences were amplified with the hsTCRB Kit following the manufacturer's protocol. TCRB libraries were sequenced on an Illumina MiSeq. Concerning the study's data processing: The kit vendor's proprietary platform handled demultiplexing, trimming and gene mapping. Sourced from immuneACCESS, this table was stored by TCRdb with only in-frame sequences that have V and J called. A share of the clones is absent; for the studies checked, an unresolved V gene accounts for under half, and the remainder has no known explanation. The V and J calls and clone size come from that table; D and trimming were worked out from the DNA. The sample data list fewer than 70,000 clones, and approximately 86% of these were observed just once. The biggest ten clones account for 1.5% to 2.5% of the sample.

The sequencing here drew on PBMCs, taken from a glioma patient whose treatment included an IDH1 peptide vaccine. Here the chain combines TRBV29-1 and TRBJ1-1; confidence is insufficient to name the D gene. The TCR originated in a man aged 25 to 45 with glioma. The sequenced DNA: TGCAGCGTCCCAAGGGAGGTCTTTGGTGAAGCTTTCTTT. It encodes CSVPREVFGEAFF.